The 7 T cell receptor beta chains below all came from one sample that was sequenced in a study of T cells in Graves' hyperthyroidism and ophthalmopathy. The source material, RNA transcripts, was used to amplify TCR beta CDR3 regions. In the first-round RT-PCR of the TCR CDR3, the HTBI primer set was used. One entry per CDR3 protein, called by TCRdb with MiXCR from the multiplex PCR reads. The table records about 720,000 distinct CDR3 sequences, 18% of them present only once. What was sequenced was blood. The source is a woman between 45 and 65 years old with Graves' hyperthyroidism that later progressed to Graves' ophthalmopathy.

The chain's CDR3 is CASSDWGKNTEAFF. The DNA for the CDR3 is TGTGCCAGCAGTGATTGGGGAAAGAACACTGAAGCTTTCTTT. The chain couples TRBV6-1 to TRBJ1-1; no firm D call. Germline V gives CDR1 MNHNS, CDR2 SASEGT. The length of the CDR3 is 14 residues. V was trimmed by 3 bases and J by 1 base, leaving 9 bases between them.

This clonotype was counted a few times. The chain is built from TRBV2 and TRBJ2-3; 10 nucleotides align to TRBD1. V trimming: 8 bases; J trimming: 4 bases; junction bases outside the gene matches: 12. This CDR3 is 16 amino acids long. CDR1 and CDR2 from the germline V gene are SNHLY and FYNNEI. The CDR3 DNA is TGTGCCAGCCCACGATTCCCCGGGACAGGGGCAGATACGCAGTATTTT. This codes for CASPRFPGTGADTQYF.

This clonotype was picked up many times. The rearrangement uses TRBV11-2 and TRBJ2-2, with a weak D call TRBD1 (5 bases). The V gene's germline CDR1 is SGHAT and CDR2 FQNNGV. The length of the CDR3 is 13 residues. V was shortened by 8 bases and J by 4 bases, with 11 bases between the two germline ends. CDR3 in DNA: TGTGCCAGCGATTTTACAGGCACCGGGGAGCTGTTTTTT. Protein product: CASDFTGTGELFF.

The V call is TRBV19, the J call TRBJ1-2; 7 bases line up with TRBD1. The CDR3 has 14 amino acids. V trimming: 3 bases; J trimming: 5 bases; junction bases outside the gene matches: 6. From germline, CDR1 is LNHDA and CDR2 SQIVND (reference sequence). CDR3 nucleotide sequence: TGTGCCAGTAGTATGAGCAGGGGGGCTTATGGCTACACCTTC. Translating it yields CASSMSRGAYGYTF.

The V gene is TRBV20-1, the J gene TRBJ2-3; perhaps TRBD2 as D (5 bases). Germline-derived CDR1 and CDR2 are DFQATT and SNEGSKA (reference sequence). Trimming removed 4 bases from V and 2 bases from J, with 19 bases in between. The CDR3 covers 16 residues. The CDR3 reads CSAIFRETGLTDTQYF. The CDR3 DNA is TGCAGTGCTATCTTCCGGGAAACGGGCCTCACAGATACGCAGTATTTT.

This clonotype was recorded at least ten times. This chain uses TRBV6-6 with TRBJ2-1; possible D gene TRBD1, 5 bases. The CDR3 sequence is 16 residues long. Germline assignment: CDR1 MNHNY and CDR2 SVGAGI (reference sequence). The germline V and J ends were trimmed by 0 bases and 4 bases, with 13 bases remaining between them. This CDR3 reads CASSYSSSRGYNEQFF. For the CDR3, the DNA is TGTGCCAGCAGTTACTCCAGTTCTAGGGGTTACAATGAGCAGTTCTTC.

The chain carries TRBV12-5 and TRBJ1-4; 9 bases fit TRBD1. The trim removed 7 bases at V and 7 bases at J, leaving 4 bases unmatched. CDR3 length: 13 amino acids. Germline V CDR1 and CDR2: LGHNT, FRNRAP. CDR3 DNA: TGTGCTAGTGCCGGGACAGGGCCTGAAAAACTGTTTTTT. This translates into CASAGTGPEKLFF.